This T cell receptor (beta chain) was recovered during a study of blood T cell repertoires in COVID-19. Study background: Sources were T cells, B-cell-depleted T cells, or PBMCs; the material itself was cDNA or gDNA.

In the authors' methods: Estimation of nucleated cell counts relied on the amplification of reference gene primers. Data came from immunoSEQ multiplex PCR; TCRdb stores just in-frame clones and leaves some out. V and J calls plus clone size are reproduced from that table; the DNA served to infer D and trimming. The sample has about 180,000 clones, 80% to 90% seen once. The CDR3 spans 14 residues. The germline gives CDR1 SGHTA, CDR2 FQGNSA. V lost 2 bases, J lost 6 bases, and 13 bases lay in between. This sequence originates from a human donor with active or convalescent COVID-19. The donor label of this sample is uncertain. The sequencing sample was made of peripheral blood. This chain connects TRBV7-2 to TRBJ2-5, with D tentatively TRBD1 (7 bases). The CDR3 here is CASSLQGGQKTQYF. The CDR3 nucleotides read TGTGCCAGCAGCTTACAGGGGGGCCAGAAGACCCAGTACTTC.